This is a list of T cell receptor beta chains from one sample in a study of cytotoxic CD8 clonotypes in ibrutinib-treated CLL. Method: immunoSEQ multiplex PCR; TCRdb's copy keeps in-frame clones and lacks some. The table lists just over 200,000 clones, 60% to 80% of them singletons. The sample in question was PBMCs, obtained after 12 months of ibrutinib treatment. All receptors come from a human donor with chronic lymphocytic leukemia. CDR3s include the opening cysteine and the closing phenylalanine or tryptophan. The D gene is left open where the match is weak. Clone sizes are given selectively: once, few, many, or a class where the clone is expanded.

V: TRBV28; D: NA; size: NA; length: 15; J: TRBJ1-4; DNA: TGTGCCAGCAGTTCTTCCAGGGCGAGGTATGAAAAACTGTTTTTT; CDR3: CASSSSRARYEKLFF
V: TRBV5-1; D: NA; size: NA; length: 16; J: TRBJ2-7; DNA: TGCGCCAGCAGCTTGAGGGCTAGTCTCAGCTCCTACGAGCAGTACTTC; CDR3: CASSLRASLSSYEQYF
V: TRBV11-3; D: NA; size: NA; length: 14; J: TRBJ2-5; DNA: TGTGCCAGCAGCCCCGGGACATCCCAAGAGACCCAGTACTTC; CDR3: CASSPGTSQETQYF
V: TRBV5-6; D: NA; size: NA; length: 13; J: TRBJ2-1; DNA: TGTGCCAGCAGCTTGGGGCAGGGGTATGAGCAGTTCTTC; CDR3: CASSLGQGYEQFF
V: TRBV7-2; D: NA; size: few; length: 13; J: TRBJ2-3; DNA: TGTGCCAGCAGCCAGGGGCCGGCAGATACGCAGTATTTT; CDR3: CASSQGPADTQYF
V: TRBV10-3; D: NA; size: NA; length: 14; J: TRBJ1-3; DNA: TGTGCCACGGGGACACGAGACACTGGAAACACCATATATTTT; CDR3: CATGTRDTGNTIYF
V: TRBV27; D: TRBD1; size: NA; length: 13; J: TRBJ2-5; DNA: TGTGCCAGCAGTCAGGGGGCACGGGAGACCCAGTACTTC; CDR3: CASSQGARETQYF
V: TRBV28; D: NA; size: NA; length: 13; J: TRBJ1-5; DNA: TGTGCCAGCAGGCCAGCAGGGAGGCGGCCCCAGCATTTT; CDR3: CASRPAGRRPQHF
V: TRBV6-5; D: NA; size: NA; length: 14; J: TRBJ1-3; DNA: TGTGCCAGCAGTTACTCGGGACTCGGAAACACCATATATTTT; CDR3: CASSYSGLGNTIYF
V: TRBV5-4; D: NA; size: NA; length: 12; J: TRBJ2-7; DNA: TGTGCCAGCAGTTCGACGGGTTACGAGCAGTACTTC; CDR3: CASSSTGYEQYF
V: TRBV27; D: NA; size: NA; length: 14; J: TRBJ1-5; DNA: TGTGCCAGCAGTTTAGGGGACACAAATCAGCCCCAGCATTTT; CDR3: CASSLGDTNQPQHF
V: TRBV27; D: NA; size: NA; length: 14; J: TRBJ1-4; DNA: TGTGCCAGCAGTTTTTATGGCGGGAAAGAAAAACTGTTTTTT; CDR3: CASSFYGGKEKLFF
V: TRBV27; D: TRBD2; size: NA; length: 16; J: TRBJ2-1; DNA: TGTGCCAGCAGGGGAAGTCTAGCGGGCCGCTACAATGAGCAGTTCTTC; CDR3: CASRGSLAGRYNEQFF
V: TRBV6-1; D: TRBD1; size: medium-sized; length: 14; J: TRBJ1-6; DNA: TGTGCCACCGCTCTGGGACAGGATAATTCACCCCTCCACTTT; CDR3: CATALGQDNSPLHF
V: TRBV4-1; D: TRBD2; size: NA; length: 16; J: TRBJ2-2; DNA: TGCGCCAGCAGCCAACCGACGGGAGGGCCCACCGGGGAGCTGTTTTTT; CDR3: CASSQPTGGPTGELFF
V: TRBV2; D: TRBD1; size: NA; length: 14; J: TRBJ1-1; DNA: TGTGCCAGTACAGGGGGCAGGTCGAGCACTGAAGCTTTCTTT; CDR3: CASTGGRSSTEAFF
V: TRBV10-1; D: NA; size: NA; length: 12; J: TRBJ2-3; DNA: TGCGCCAGCAGTGTCGGAGGAGATACGCAGTATTTT; CDR3: CASSVGGDTQYF
V: TRBV5-6; D: NA; size: NA; length: 12; J: TRBJ2-2; DNA: TGTGCCAGCAGCTTGTTGGCCCGGGAGCTGTTTTTT; CDR3: CASSLLARELFF
V: TRBV5-1; D: NA; size: once; length: 14; J: TRBJ1-2; DNA: TGCGCCAGCAGCTTGGAGGGGGTCCCATATGGCTACACCTTC; CDR3: CASSLEGVPYGYTF
V: TRBV19; D: NA; size: NA; length: 13; J: TRBJ2-7; DNA: TGTGCCAGTAGTCCTTCAGCGGGCTACGAGCAGTACTTC; CDR3: CASSPSAGYEQYF
V: TRBV6-1; D: NA; size: NA; length: 12; J: TRBJ2-3; DNA: TGTGCCAGCACCCGGGGAGTGGATACGCAGTATTTT; CDR3: CASTRGVDTQYF
V: TRBV5-1; D: TRBD2; size: once; length: 15; J: TRBJ2-3; DNA: TGCGCCAGCACAACTAGCGGGAGCTTCACAGATACGCAGTATTTT; CDR3: CASTTSGSFTDTQYF
V: TRBV5-6; D: TRBD1; size: NA; length: 13; J: TRBJ1-2; DNA: TGTGCCAGCAGGTGGACAGGCTCCTATGGCTACACCTTC; CDR3: CASRWTGSYGYTF
V: TRBV9; D: NA; size: NA; length: 15; J: TRBJ1-1; DNA: TGTGCCAGCAGCGTAGGAGCAACCGTGAACACTGAAGCTTTCTTT; CDR3: CASSVGATVNTEAFF
V: TRBV19; D: NA; size: NA; length: 17; J: TRBJ1-3; DNA: TGTGCCAGTAGTACCACCCCGGGACCGATCTCTGGAAACACCATATATTTT; CDR3: CASSTTPGPISGNTIYF
V: TRBV15; D: NA; size: NA; length: 14; J: TRBJ1-1; DNA: TGTGCCACCAGCAGAGATCTGAGCTCTGTCCGAGCTTTCTTT; CDR3: CATSRDLSSVRAFF
V: TRBV6-5; D: NA; size: NA; length: 13; J: TRBJ1-5; DNA: TGTGCCAGCAGTTACGATGCCGATCAGCCCCAGCATTTT; CDR3: CASSYDADQPQHF
V: TRBV6-5; D: TRBD1; size: NA; length: 14; J: TRBJ2-7; DNA: TGTGCCAGCAGTTACAGGGGGCATGTCGACGAGCAGTACTTC; CDR3: CASSYRGHVDEQYF
V: TRBV25-1; D: NA; size: NA; length: 12; J: TRBJ1-1; DNA: TGTGCCAGCAGTATCGGACAGACAGAAGCTTTCTTT; CDR3: CASSIGQTEAFF
V: TRBV7-9; D: NA; size: NA; length: 13; J: TRBJ2-7; DNA: TGTGCCAGCAGCGCACGGGACTCATACGAGCAGTACTTC; CDR3: CASSARDSYEQYF
V: TRBV27; D: TRBD1; size: NA; length: 12; J: TRBJ1-1; DNA: TGTGCCAGCAGTTCACAGGGGGGCGAAGCTTTCTTT; CDR3: CASSSQGGEAFF
V: TRBV29-1; D: NA; size: NA; length: 13; J: TRBJ1-2; DNA: TGCAGCGTTGTTTCTCCGAAATTCTATGGCTACACCTTC; CDR3: CSVVSPKFYGYTF
V: TRBV2; D: NA; size: NA; length: 16; J: TRBJ1-4; DNA: TGTGCCAGCAGTCGCTTTAAGACAGCCCTTAATGAAAAACTGTTTTTT; CDR3: CASSRFKTALNEKLFF
V: TRBV2; D: TRBD1; size: NA; length: 15; J: TRBJ2-1; DNA: TGTGCCAGCAGACTCACCAGGGGGCTTGGGGATGAGCAGTTCTTC; CDR3: CASRLTRGLGDEQFF
V: TRBV28; D: NA; size: NA; length: 16; J: TRBJ2-1; DNA: TGTGCCAGCAGTTTACCTAGCGCAAGCTCCTACAATGAGCAGTTCTTC; CDR3: CASSLPSASSYNEQFF
V: TRBV5-4; D: TRBD1; size: NA; length: 16; J: TRBJ1-1; DNA: TGTGCCAGCAGCCCTGGTTCGGGACAGGGATGGACTGAAGCTTTCTTT; CDR3: CASSPGSGQGWTEAFF